The clone carrying this TCR beta chain was recorded a few times. Its antigen is not known. The entry originates in a study of beta chain features in type 1 diabetes. The trim removed 4 bases at V and 10 bases at J, leaving 6 bases unmatched. The length of the CDR3 is 11 residues. CDR1 is SQVTM, CDR2 ANQGSEA, per germline. Based on CD45RO/CCR7/CD25/CD127/CD95/CD27, CD4+ regulatory, stem cell-like memory, naive and central memory cells were sorted. Reverse transcription of all isolated RNA meant that expressed TCRB transcripts were sequenced. Clones were read by immunoSEQ multiplex PCR, and TCRdb kept only the in-frame ones, dropping some. This table holds about 930,000 clones, about a sixth found once. Points from the study as a whole: The naive, central memory and Treg TCRB repertoires of patients appeared to be more similar to one another than those of healthy donors. Lower insertion and higher deletion counts appeared at VDJ junctions in type 1 diabetes patients. Cells with high TCR expression could be over-represented by cDNA sequencing.

The chain employs TRBV29-1 and TRBJ2-7; 8 nucleotides match TRBD1. This TCR was recovered from a woman under 30 in good health. The sequenced sample consisted of naive CD4+ T cells from blood. The CDR3, as DNA: TGCAGCGTTGTGTGGACAGGGAGACAGTACTTC. Translated: CSVVWTGRQYF.